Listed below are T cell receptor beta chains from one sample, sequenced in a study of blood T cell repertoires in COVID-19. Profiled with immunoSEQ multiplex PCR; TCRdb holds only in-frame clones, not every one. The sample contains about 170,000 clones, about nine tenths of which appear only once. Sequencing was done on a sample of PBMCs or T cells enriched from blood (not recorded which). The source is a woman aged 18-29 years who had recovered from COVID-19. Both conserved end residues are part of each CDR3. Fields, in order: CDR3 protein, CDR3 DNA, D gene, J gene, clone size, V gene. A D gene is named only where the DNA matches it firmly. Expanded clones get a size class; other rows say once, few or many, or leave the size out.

CATSFRGSYEQYF	TGTGCCACCTCCTTCAGGGGGTCGTACGAGCAGTACTTC	TRBD1	TRBJ2-7	-	TRBV28
CASKLTSGSLQTQYF	TGTGCCAGCAAGCTTACTAGCGGGAGTTTGCAGACCCAGTACTTC	TRBD2	TRBJ2-5	-	TRBV6-5
CASSSAITGGADYGYTF	TGTGCCAGCAGCTCGGCTATAACAGGGGGCGCTGACTATGGCTACACCTTC	TRBD1	TRBJ1-2	-	TRBV5-4
CAIRGRQGSSQPQHF	TGTGCCATCAGGGGTAGACAGGGCTCTAGTCAGCCCCAGCATTTT	TRBD1	TRBJ1-5	-	TRBV10-3
CATSTGLAGLRSYEQYF	TGTGCCACCTCGACCGGACTAGCGGGCCTACGCTCCTACGAGCAGTACTTC	TRBD2	TRBJ2-7	-	TRBV28
CASSQAGTVFF	TGTGCCAGCAGCCAAGCCGGGACAGTTTTCTTC	TRBD1	TRBJ2-1	-	TRBV3-1/TRBV3-2
CASSQESGEQYF	TGTGCCAGCAGCCAAGAGTCGGGGGAGCAGTACTTC	-	TRBJ2-7	-	TRBV3-1/TRBV3-2
CASSEGLSSYEQYF	TGCGCCAGCTCCGAGGGACTTAGTTCCTACGAGCAGTACTTC	-	TRBJ2-7	-	TRBV5-1
CASRKGTGSKNIQYF	TGTGCCAGTCGTAAGGGGACAGGGAGCAAAAACATTCAGTACTTC	TRBD1	TRBJ2-4	-	TRBV3-1/TRBV3-2
CASSIGGQVLTGELFF	TGTGCCAGTAGTATTGGTGGACAGGTATTAACCGGGGAGCTGTTTTTT	TRBD1	TRBJ2-2	-	TRBV19
CASSKPGLAGGNEQFF	TGTGCCAGCTCCAAACCAGGACTAGCGGGAGGCAATGAGCAGTTCTTC	TRBD2	TRBJ2-1	-	TRBV18
CATSRDLTNAGTIYF	TGTGCCACCAGCAGAGATCTCACGAATGCCGGCACCATATATTTT	-	TRBJ1-3	once	TRBV15
CASSQDGGTADTQYF	TGTGCCAGCAGCCAAGACGGCGGGACGGCAGATACGCAGTATTTT	-	TRBJ2-3	-	TRBV6-5
CAWTQGSYEQYF	TGTGCCTGGACGCAGGGCTCGTACGAGCAGTACTTC	-	TRBJ2-7	-	TRBV30
CASSDGVDRGNEQFF	TGCGCCAGCAGTGACGGCGTGGACAGGGGTAATGAGCAGTTCTTC	TRBD1	TRBJ2-1	-	TRBV10-1
CASSARGGGTTGANVLTF	TGTGCCAGCAGCGCAAGGGGCGGGGGTACAACTGGGGCCAACGTCCTGACTTTC	-	TRBJ2-6	-	TRBV12-1
CASSHLSLGSTDTQYF	TGTGCCAGCAGCCATCTTTCCCTAGGCAGCACAGATACGCAGTATTTT	-	TRBJ2-3	-	TRBV4-2
CASSLLRDRGNHQPQHF	TGTGCCAGCAGTTTACTCCGGGACAGGGGGAACCATCAGCCCCAGCATTTT	TRBD1	TRBJ1-5	-	TRBV28
CAPNSSGRAPNEQFF	TGTGCCCCCAACTCTAGCGGGAGAGCCCCCAATGAGCAGTTCTTC	TRBD2	TRBJ2-1	-	TRBV24-1
CASSYTTGGDYNEQFF	TGTGCCAGCAGTTACACGACAGGGGGCGATTACAATGAGCAGTTCTTC	TRBD1	TRBJ2-1	-	TRBV6-5
CASSSAGGYTF	TGTGCCAGTAGCTCCGCGGGGGGCTACACCTTC	-	TRBJ1-2	-	TRBV19
CASSIPADSTGDEQFF	TGTGCCAGTAGTATCCCCGCGGACTCTACCGGGGATGAGCAGTTCTTC	-	TRBJ2-1	-	TRBV19
CSASGALSGNTIYF	TGCAGTGCTAGTGGCGCCCTCTCTGGAAACACCATATATTTT	-	TRBJ1-3	-	TRBV20-1
CASSLIPSRAGGSEAFF	TGTGCCAGCAGTTTAATCCCCTCGCGGGCAGGGGGGTCAGAAGCTTTCTTT	TRBD1	TRBJ1-1	-	TRBV27
CATSRAGLAGAQYNEQFF	TGTGCCACCAGCAGAGCAGGACTAGCGGGAGCGCAGTACAATGAGCAGTTCTTC	TRBD2	TRBJ2-1	-	TRBV15
CASRPPEGTLHF	TGTGCCAGCAGGCCCCCAGAGGGTACCCTCCACTTT	-	TRBJ1-6	-	TRBV28
CASRPGTSSYEQYF	TGTGCCAGCAGACCCGGGACTAGCTCCTACGAGCAGTACTTC	TRBD2	TRBJ2-7	-	TRBV28